What follows is one T cell receptor (beta chain) and its context. The data belong to a study of blood T cell repertoires in COVID-19. At the level of the study: Whether acute or convalescent, the COVID-19 samples came from the United States, Italy and Spain. Sample material is recorded as cDNA or gDNA derived from T cells, B-cell-depleted T cells, or PBMCs.

Trimming at V came to 3 bases and at J to 2 bases, leaving 7 bases not matched to a gene. The CDR3 is made up of 17 amino acids. Germline V lookup: CDR1 KGHSH, CDR2 LQKENI. Per the original data handling: The assay estimated nucleated cells by amplifying reference gene primers. This table comes from immunoSEQ multiplex PCR, and its TCRdb copy is limited to in-frame clones, with some not included. V, J and clone size derive from that table, while D and trimming were established from the DNA sequence. The sample shows 150,000 or so clones, around 85% of them seen only once. The sequenced sample was peripheral blood. The V and J genes are TRBV18 and TRBJ1-5; 10 bases line up with TRBD1. The TCR comes from a man aged 55-75 years who had recovered from COVID-19. The CDR3 coding sequence is TGTGCCAGCTCACCCTCCCCCGGGACAGGGGGCAATCAGCCCCAGCATTTT. Translated, it gives CASSPSPGTGGNQPQHF. The full variable domain, completed using reference TRBV18 and TRBJ1-5, is NAGVMQNPRHLVRRRGQEARLRCSPMKGHSHVYWYRQLPEEGLKFMVYLQKENIIDESGMPKERFSAEFPKEGPSILRIQQVVRGDSAAYFCASSPSPGTGGNQPQHFGDGTRLSIL.